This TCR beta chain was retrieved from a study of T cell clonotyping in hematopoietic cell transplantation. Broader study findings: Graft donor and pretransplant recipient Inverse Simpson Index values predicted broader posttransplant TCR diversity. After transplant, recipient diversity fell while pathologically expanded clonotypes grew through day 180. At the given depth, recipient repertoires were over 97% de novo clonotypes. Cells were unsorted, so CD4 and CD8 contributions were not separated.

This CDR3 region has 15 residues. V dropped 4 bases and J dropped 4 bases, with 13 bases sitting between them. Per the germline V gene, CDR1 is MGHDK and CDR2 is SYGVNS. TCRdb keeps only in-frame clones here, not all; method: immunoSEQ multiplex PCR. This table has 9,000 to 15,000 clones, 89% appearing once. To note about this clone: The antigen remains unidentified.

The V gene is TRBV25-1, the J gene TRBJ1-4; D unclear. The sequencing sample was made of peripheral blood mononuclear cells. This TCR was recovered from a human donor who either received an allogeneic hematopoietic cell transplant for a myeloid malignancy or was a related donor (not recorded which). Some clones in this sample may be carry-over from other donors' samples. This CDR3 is CASSATDGNNEKLFF. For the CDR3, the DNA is TGTGCCAGCAGTGCCACGGACGGAAATAATGAAAAACTGTTTTTT. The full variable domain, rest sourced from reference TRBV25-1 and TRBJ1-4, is EADIYQTPRYLVIGTGKKITLECSQTMGHDKMYWYQQDPGMELHLIHYSYGVNSTEKGDLSSESTVSRIRTEHFPLTLESARPSHTSQYLCASSATDGNNEKLFFGSGTQLSVL.